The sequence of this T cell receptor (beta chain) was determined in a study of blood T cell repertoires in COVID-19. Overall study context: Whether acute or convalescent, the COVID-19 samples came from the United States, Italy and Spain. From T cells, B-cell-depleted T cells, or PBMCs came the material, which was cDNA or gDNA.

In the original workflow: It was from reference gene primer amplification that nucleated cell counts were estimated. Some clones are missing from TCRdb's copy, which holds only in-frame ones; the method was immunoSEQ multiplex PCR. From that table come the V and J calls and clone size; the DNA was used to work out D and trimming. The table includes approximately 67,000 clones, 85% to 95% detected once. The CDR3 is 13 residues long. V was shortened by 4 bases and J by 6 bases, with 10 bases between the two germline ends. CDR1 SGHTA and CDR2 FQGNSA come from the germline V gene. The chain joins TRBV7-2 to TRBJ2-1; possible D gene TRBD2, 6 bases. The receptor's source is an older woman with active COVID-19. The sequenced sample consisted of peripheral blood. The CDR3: CASSSSGGNEQFF. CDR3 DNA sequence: TGTGCCAGCAGCTCCTCCGGGGGCAATGAGCAGTTCTTC.